This T cell receptor beta chain was obtained from a study of T-cell memory formation after mild COVID-19. At the level of the study: In these data, TCR clusters were largely donor specific.

TCR alpha and TCR beta cDNA libraries carrying sample barcodes and UMIs came from 5'RACE with constant-segment primers. TCRdb re-called the 5' RACE reads through MiXCR, storing one row per CDR3 protein. The sample consists of 100,000 to 150,000 distinct CDR3 sequences, approximately 17% of them appearing once. This CDR3 comprises 15 residues. The V gene lost 2 bases and the J gene lost 0 bases, with 10 bases spanning the gap. From germline, CDR1 is SGDLS and CDR2 YYNGEE. As for this clonotype: Its antigen is still unknown.

Overall study results and limits: CD4+ bias marked clones expanding day 15 to 37, unlike balanced contracting clones. Nothing confirmed that second-wave clones peaking on day 37 were specific for SARS-CoV-2.

The sequence derives from a man between 18 and 29 years old who had mild COVID-19 (a few samples of this study predate the infection). Cell type and time point are not known. Material for sequencing was PBMCs or a T cell subset sorted from them (not recorded which). The gene calls are TRBV9 and TRBJ2-3, with D perhaps matching TRBD1 (5 bases). As DNA, the CDR3 is TGTGCCAGCAGCGTGGGGCCAGGTAGCACAGATACGCAGTATTTT. It is translated as CASSVGPGSTDTQYF. Combining the CDR3 with reference TRBV9 and TRBJ2-3 gives the whole variable domain DSGVTQTPKHLITATGQRVTLRCSPRSGDLSVYWYQQSLDQGLQFLIQYYNGEERAKGNILERFSAQQFPDLHSELNLSSLELGDSALYFCASSVGPGSTDTQYFGPGTRLTVL.